Each of the 18 T cell receptor beta chains below was sequenced from the same sample in a study of PD-L1 blockade in urothelial cancer. Libraries were prepared by immunoSEQ multiplex PCR; TCRdb keeps only in-frame clonotypes and omits some of them. The sample contains tens of thousands of clones, over 80% of which appear only once. Indicated time point: pretreatment peripheral blood. The sample in question was PBMCs, obtained around atezolizumab (anti-PD-L1) treatment. These receptors were collected from a woman in her seventies with urothelial cancer.

This clone has a single count. Other DNA sequences in the same sample also yield this CDR3. In DNA form, the CDR3 reads TGTGCCAGCAGTTACTCCTCCGCAGGGGGCCACGAGCAGTTCTTC. Translating gives CASSYSSAGGHEQFF. The V and J genes are TRBV6-5 and TRBJ2-1; 8 nucleotides line up with TRBD1. The V gene end was trimmed by 0 bases and the J gene end by 10 bases; junction bases not matched to a gene: 8. Germline V gene data show CDR1 as MNHEY and CDR2 as SVGAGI. The CDR3 is 15 residues long.

The CDR3 DNA is TGTGCCAGCAGGGTACAGGGAATCCATCAGCCCCAGCATTTT. Translation gives CASRVQGIHQPQHF. The gene calls are TRBV7-2 and TRBJ1-5; a possible D gene is TRBD1 (6 bases). Germline V CDR1 and CDR2: SGHTA, FQGNSA. The V end was cut by 6 bases, the J end by 5 bases, with 14 bases between. This CDR3 spans 14 amino acids.

V is TRBV5-4 and J is TRBJ2-7; D gene unclear. This CDR3 is 13 amino acids long. Germline V gives CDR1 SGHNT, CDR2 YYREEE (reference sequence). Trimming pared 0 bases from V and 6 bases from J, leaving 10 bases between. CDR3: CASSLAVDFEQYF. CDR3 in DNA: TGTGCCAGCAGCTTGGCGGTCGACTTCGAGCAGTACTTC.

The chain combines TRBV27 with TRBJ1-1; unclear D gene. The CDR3 is made up of 13 amino acids. In germline, CDR1 is MNHEY, CDR2 SMNVEV (reference sequence). The V gene lost 2 bases and the J gene lost 1 base, with 5 bases spanning the gap. The CDR3 here is CASSLGANTEAFF. The DNA for the CDR3 is TGTGCCAGCAGTTTAGGAGCGAACACTGAAGCTTTCTTT.

The genes are TRBV6-6 and TRBJ2-1; a possible D gene is TRBD2 (6 bases). Germline CDR1 is MNHNY and CDR2 is SVGAGI (reference sequence). The CDR3 spans 14 residues. V was trimmed by 2 bases and J by 6 bases, leaving 11 bases between them. The CDR3: CASSYGTWGNEQFF. The CDR3 DNA follows: TGTGCCAGCAGTTACGGGACTTGGGGCAATGAGCAGTTCTTC.

The chain has TRBV5-5 and TRBJ1-1; D not resolved. Germline lookup yields CDR1 SGHKS and CDR2 YYEKEE (reference sequence). The CDR3 has 13 amino acids. V was cut by 3 bases and J by 6 bases, with 12 bases left in between. The CDR3 DNA reads TGTGCCAGCAGCTCCGAGGCGGGGTCTGAAGCTTTCTTT. Amino acid sequence: CASSSEAGSEAFF.

The gene calls are TRBV21-1 and TRBJ2-1; the table's D call, TRBD2, was not checked against the DNA. TRBV21-1 is shown as a pseudogene. The CDR3 runs to 17 residues. In DNA, the CDR3 is TGTGCCAGCAGCAAAATCGGACTAGCGAGGTCCTACAATGAGCAGTTCTTC. This translates into CASSKIGLARSYNEQFF.

The chain combines TRBV4-3 with TRBJ1-2; unclear D gene. The V end lost 1 base, the J end lost 6 bases, and 18 bases lay between the germline ends. This CDR3 is 16 amino acids long. Germline V gene data show CDR1 as LGHNA and CDR2 as YSLEER. This CDR3 reads CASSQGALRSRNGYTF. DNA for the CDR3: TGCGCCAGCAGCCAAGGGGCTCTACGCTCACGAAATGGCTACACCTTC.

The rearrangement joins TRBV19 to TRBJ1-2; TRBD1 is a possible D gene (5 bases). V was shortened by 4 bases and J by 0 bases, with 15 bases between the two germline ends. The CDR3 runs to 16 residues. Germline CDR1 reads LNHDA; CDR2 reads SQIVND (reference sequence). The CDR3 DNA sequence: TGTGCCAGTAGTAAACCGGGACTCGAAGCTAACTATGGCTACACCTTC. Protein sequence: CASSKPGLEANYGYTF. Full variable domain (missing parts from reference TRBV19 and TRBJ1-2): DGGITQSPKYLFRKEGQNVTLSCEQNLNHDAMYWYRQDPGQGLRLIYYSQIVNDFQKGDIAEGYSVSREKKESFPLTVTSAQKNPTAFYLCASSKPGLEANYGYTFGSGTRLTVV.

This chain joins TRBV30 and TRBJ1-2; 7 bases match TRBD1. Germline lookup yields CDR1 GTSNPN and CDR2 SVGIG (reference sequence). This CDR3 contains 16 residues. V shed 4 bases and J 8 bases; nucleotides not matched to a gene: 19. The CDR3 protein is CAWKPFGQEFFDGYTF. The CDR3 nucleotides read TGTGCCTGGAAGCCTTTCGGACAGGAATTTTTTGACGGCTACACCTTC.

The chain has TRBV5-4 and TRBJ2-5; 7 bases fit TRBD2. This CDR3 comprises 14 residues. CDR1 SGHNT and CDR2 YYREEE come from the germline V gene (reference sequence). The V gene end was trimmed by 3 bases and the J gene end by 2 bases; junction bases not matched to a gene: 4. The CDR3 is CASSSAGVQETQYF. CDR3 bases: TGTGCCAGCAGCTCCGCGGGGGTGCAAGAGACCCAGTACTTC.

This clone was picked up one time. The chain carries TRBV5-1 and TRBJ2-5; 11 bases agree with TRBD2. The CDR3 covers 17 residues. The trim removed 4 bases at V and 2 bases at J, leaving 10 bases unmatched. The V gene's germline CDR1 is SGHRS and CDR2 YFSETQ. This CDR3 reads CASSAVTGTSGQETQYF. CDR3 in DNA: TGCGCCAGCAGCGCTGTGACCGGGACTAGCGGTCAAGAGACCCAGTACTTC.

The CDR3 is CASRRSGLNTEAFF. The CDR3 region has the DNA TGTGCCAGCAGACGATCGGGGTTGAACACTGAAGCTTTCTTT. The chain recombines TRBV6-6 with TRBJ1-1; D unresolved. The germline CDR1 and CDR2 sequences are MNHNY and SVGAGI (reference sequence). The CDR3 spans 14 residues. V was shortened by 6 bases and J by 0 bases, with 11 bases between the two germline ends.

The chain employs TRBV30 and TRBJ2-4, with TRBD2 identical over 8 bases. The CDR3 runs to 13 residues. Germline V gives CDR1 GTSNPN, CDR2 SVGIG (reference sequence). J was trimmed by 4 bases and V by 3 bases; bases with no gene match: 2. In nucleotides, the CDR3 is TGTGCCTGGAGCCGGGGGGGGAAAAACATTCAGTACTTC. Protein: CAWSRGGKNIQYF. The full variable domain, rest sourced from reference TRBV30 and TRBJ2-4, is SQTIHQWPATLVQPVGSPLSLECTVEGTSNPNLYWYRQAAGRGLQLLFYSVGIGQISSEVPQNLSASRPQDRQFILSSKKLLLSDSGFYLCAWSRGGKNIQYFGAGTRLSVL.

CDR3 sequence reads: CASSPQQIGQGVSSEAFF. CDR3 sequence (DNA): TGTGCCAGCTCACCACAACAGATTGGACAGGGGGTTTCGTCTGAAGCTTTCTTT. The chain links TRBV18 to TRBJ1-1, with TRBD1 matching over 10 bases. Germline V gene sequence: CDR1 KGHSH, CDR2 LQKENI. The CDR3 runs 18 residues. J lost 6 bases, V lost 1 base, and 14 bases had no gene match.

The gene calls are TRBV5-1 and TRBJ2-7; 9 nucleotides match TRBD2. V was pared by 3 bases and J by 7 bases, with 11 bases of the junction left unmatched. The CDR3 spans 15 residues. In germline, CDR1 is SGHRS, CDR2 YFSETQ. In nucleotides, the CDR3 is TGCGCCAGCAGCTGGGGTAGCGGGAGTACGGGGGAGCAGTACTTC. Translated: CASSWGSGSTGEQYF.

The rearrangement joins TRBV19 to TRBJ1-1; D gene uncertain. Germline V gene sequence: CDR1 LNHDA, CDR2 SQIVND (reference sequence). V was cut by 1 base and J by 8 bases, with 14 bases left in between. The CDR3 is 14 residues long. CDR3 loop: CASSIGAVTREAFF. The CDR3 coding sequence is TGTGCCAGTAGTATAGGCGCGGTCACCAGAGAAGCTTTCTTT.

The gene calls are TRBV19 and TRBJ1-1; unclear D gene. The V gene lost 3 bases and the J gene lost 8 bases, with 16 bases spanning the gap. The V gene's germline CDR1 is LNHDA and CDR2 SQIVND (reference sequence). This CDR3 comprises 14 residues. This chain's CDR3 is CASSIYREASEAFF. DNA of the CDR3: TGTGCCAGTAGTATTTACAGAGAAGCATCAGAAGCTTTCTTT.